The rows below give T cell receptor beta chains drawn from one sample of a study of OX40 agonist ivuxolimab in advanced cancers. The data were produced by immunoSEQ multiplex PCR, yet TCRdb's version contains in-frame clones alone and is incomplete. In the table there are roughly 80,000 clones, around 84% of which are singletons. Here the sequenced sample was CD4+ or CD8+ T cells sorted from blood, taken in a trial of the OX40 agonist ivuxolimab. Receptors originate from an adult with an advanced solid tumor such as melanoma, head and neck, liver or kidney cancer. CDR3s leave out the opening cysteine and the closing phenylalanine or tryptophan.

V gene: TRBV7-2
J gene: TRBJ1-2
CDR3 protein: ASSLGQVNYGYT

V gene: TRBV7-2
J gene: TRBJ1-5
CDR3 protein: ASSLNNQPQH

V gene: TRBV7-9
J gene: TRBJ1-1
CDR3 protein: ASSLKQGGTEAF

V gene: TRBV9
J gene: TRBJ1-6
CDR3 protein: ASTPGGGDNSPLH

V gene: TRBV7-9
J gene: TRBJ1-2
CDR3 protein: ASSLGDSDKDT

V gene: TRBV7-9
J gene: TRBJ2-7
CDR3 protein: ASSFGGGPEQY

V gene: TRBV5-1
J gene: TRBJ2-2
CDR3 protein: ASSLDLSGELF

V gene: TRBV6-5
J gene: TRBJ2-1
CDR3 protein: ASSRQGGDEQF

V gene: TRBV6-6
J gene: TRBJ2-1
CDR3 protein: ASSSPGLGYNEQF

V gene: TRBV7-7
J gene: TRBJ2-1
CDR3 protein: ASSPSGGLSYNEQF

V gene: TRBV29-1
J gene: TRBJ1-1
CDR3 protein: SVGENTEAF

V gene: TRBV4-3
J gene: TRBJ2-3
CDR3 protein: ASSQHRGRDTQY

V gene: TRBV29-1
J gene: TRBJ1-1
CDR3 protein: SVSQGWTEAF

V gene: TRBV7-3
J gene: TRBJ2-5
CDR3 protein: ASSRQTSDKAQY

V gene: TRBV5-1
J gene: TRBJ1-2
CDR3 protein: ASSPVAGVPAGYT

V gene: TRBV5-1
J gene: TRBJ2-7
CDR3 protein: ASTPGGTGDYEQY